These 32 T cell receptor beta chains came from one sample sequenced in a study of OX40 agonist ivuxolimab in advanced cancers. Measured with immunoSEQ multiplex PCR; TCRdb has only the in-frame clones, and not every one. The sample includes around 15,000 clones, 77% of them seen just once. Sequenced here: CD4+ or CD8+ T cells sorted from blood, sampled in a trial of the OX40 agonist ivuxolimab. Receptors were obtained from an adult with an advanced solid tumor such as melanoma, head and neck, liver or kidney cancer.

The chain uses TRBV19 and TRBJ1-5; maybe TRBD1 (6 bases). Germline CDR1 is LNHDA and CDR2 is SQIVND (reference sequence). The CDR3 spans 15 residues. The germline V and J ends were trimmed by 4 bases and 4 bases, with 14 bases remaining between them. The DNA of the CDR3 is TGTGCCAGTAGTACAACAGGGACGGCAAATCAGCCCCAGCATTTT. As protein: CASSTTGTANQPQHF.

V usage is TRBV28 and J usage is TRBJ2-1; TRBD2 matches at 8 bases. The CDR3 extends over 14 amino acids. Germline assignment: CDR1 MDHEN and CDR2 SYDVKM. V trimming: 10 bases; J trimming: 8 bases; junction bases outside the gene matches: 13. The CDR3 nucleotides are TGTGCCATCACGGGACTAGATGATTACGATGAGCAGTTCTTC. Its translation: CAITGLDDYDEQFF.

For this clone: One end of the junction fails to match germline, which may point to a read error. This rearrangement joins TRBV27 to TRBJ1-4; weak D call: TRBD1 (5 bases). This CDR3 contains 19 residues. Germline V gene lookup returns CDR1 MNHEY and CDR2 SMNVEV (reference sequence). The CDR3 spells CVSSLTGTPRLATNEKLFF. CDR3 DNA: TGTGTCAGCAGTCTAACTGGGACCCCAAGACTTGCAACTAATGAAAAACTGTTTTTT.

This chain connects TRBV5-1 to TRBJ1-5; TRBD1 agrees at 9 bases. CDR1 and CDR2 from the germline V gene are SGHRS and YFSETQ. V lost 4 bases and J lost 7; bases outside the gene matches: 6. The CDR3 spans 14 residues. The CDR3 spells CASSPGTGRQPQHF. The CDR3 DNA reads TGCGCCAGCAGCCCCGGGACAGGGAGGCAGCCCCAGCATTTT.

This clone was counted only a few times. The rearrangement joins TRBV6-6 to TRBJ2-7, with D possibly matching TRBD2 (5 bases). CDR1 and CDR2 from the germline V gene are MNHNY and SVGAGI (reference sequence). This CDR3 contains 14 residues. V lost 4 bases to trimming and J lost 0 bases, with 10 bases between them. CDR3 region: CASSLSGGSYEQYF. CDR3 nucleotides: TGTGCCAGCAGTTTAAGCGGAGGCTCCTACGAGCAGTACTTC.

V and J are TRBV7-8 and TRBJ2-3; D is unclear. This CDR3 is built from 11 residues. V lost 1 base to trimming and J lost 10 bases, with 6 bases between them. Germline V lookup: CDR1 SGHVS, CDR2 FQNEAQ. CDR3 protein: CASSLGASQYF. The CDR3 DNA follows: TGTGCCAGCAGCTTAGGGGCTTCGCAGTATTTT.

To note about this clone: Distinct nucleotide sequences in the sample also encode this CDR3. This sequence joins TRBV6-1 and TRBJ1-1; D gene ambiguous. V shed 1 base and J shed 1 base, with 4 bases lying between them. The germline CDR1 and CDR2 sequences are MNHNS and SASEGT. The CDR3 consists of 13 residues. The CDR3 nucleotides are TGTGCCAGCAGTGAAGGCAGGAACACTGAAGCTTTCTTT. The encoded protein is CASSEGRNTEAFF.

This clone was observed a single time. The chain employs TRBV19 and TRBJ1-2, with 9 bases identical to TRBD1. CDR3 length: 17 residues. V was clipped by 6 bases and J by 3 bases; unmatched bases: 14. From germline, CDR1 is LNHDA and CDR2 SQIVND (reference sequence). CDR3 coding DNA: TGTGCCAGTAGCGACACAGGGGGCCAACCTCAAGACTATGGCTACACCTTC. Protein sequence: CASSDTGGQPQDYGYTF. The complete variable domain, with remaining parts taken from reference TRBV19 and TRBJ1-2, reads DGGITQSPKYLFRKEGQNVTLSCEQNLNHDAMYWYRQDPGQGLRLIYYSQIVNDFQKGDIAEGYSVSREKKESFPLTVTSAQKNPTAFYLCASSDTGGQPQDYGYTFGSGTRLTVV.

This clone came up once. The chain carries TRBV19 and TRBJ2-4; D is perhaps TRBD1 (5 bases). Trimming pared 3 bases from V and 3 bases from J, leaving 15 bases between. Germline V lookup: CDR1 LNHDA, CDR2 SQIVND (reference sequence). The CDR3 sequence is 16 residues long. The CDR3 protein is CASSMAAGYVKNIQYF. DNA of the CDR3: TGTGCCAGTAGTATGGCGGCAGGGTACGTCAAAAACATTCAGTACTTC.

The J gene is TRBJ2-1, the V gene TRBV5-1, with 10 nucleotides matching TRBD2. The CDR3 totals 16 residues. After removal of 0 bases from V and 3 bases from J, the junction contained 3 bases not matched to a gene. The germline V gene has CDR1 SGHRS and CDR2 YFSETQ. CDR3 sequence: CASSLASGSVYNEQFF. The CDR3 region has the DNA TGCGCCAGCAGCTTGGCTAGCGGGAGTGTCTACAATGAGCAGTTCTTC.

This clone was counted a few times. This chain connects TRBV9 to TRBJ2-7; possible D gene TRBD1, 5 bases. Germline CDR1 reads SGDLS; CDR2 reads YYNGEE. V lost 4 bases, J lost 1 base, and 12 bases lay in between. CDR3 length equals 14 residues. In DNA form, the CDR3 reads TGTGCCAGCAGCCCAGAGGACAAGTCCTACGAGCAGTACTTC. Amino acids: CASSPEDKSYEQYF. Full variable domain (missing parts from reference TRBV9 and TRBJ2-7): DSGVTQTPKHLITATGQRVTLRCSPRSGDLSVYWYQQSLDQGLQFLIQYYNGEERAKGNILERFSAQQFPDLHSELNLSSLELGDSALYFCASSPEDKSYEQYFGPGTRLTVT.

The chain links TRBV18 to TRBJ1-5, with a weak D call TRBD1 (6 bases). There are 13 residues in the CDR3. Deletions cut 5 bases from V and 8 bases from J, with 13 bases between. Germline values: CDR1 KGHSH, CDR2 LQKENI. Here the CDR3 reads CASSTAGEEPQHF. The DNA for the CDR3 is TGTGCCAGCTCAACGGCAGGGGAAGAGCCCCAGCATTTT.

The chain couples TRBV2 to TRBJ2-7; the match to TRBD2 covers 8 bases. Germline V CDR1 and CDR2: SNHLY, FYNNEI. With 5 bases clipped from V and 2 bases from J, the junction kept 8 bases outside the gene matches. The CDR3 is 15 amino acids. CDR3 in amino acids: CASSNGLARAYEQYF. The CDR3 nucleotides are TGTGCCAGCAGTAACGGACTAGCTAGGGCCTACGAGCAGTACTTC.

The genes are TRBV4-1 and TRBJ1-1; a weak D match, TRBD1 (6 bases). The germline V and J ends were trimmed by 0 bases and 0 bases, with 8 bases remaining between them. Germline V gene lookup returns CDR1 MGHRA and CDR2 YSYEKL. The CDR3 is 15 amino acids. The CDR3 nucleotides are TGCGCCAGCAGCCAAGATGGACAGATGAACACTGAAGCTTTCTTT. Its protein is CASSQDGQMNTEAFF.

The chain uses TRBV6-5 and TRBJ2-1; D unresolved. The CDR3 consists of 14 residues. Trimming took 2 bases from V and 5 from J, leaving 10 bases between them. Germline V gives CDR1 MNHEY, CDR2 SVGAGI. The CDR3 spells CASSYSGVHNEQFF. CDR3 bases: TGTGCCAGCAGTTACAGTGGCGTCCACAATGAGCAGTTCTTC.

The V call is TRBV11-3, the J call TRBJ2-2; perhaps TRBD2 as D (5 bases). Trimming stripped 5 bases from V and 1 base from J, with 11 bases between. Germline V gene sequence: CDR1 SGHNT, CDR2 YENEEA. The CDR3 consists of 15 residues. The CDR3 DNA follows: TGTGCCAGCAGCGCCGACTACCTGAACACCGGGGAGCTGTTTTTT. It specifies CASSADYLNTGELFF.

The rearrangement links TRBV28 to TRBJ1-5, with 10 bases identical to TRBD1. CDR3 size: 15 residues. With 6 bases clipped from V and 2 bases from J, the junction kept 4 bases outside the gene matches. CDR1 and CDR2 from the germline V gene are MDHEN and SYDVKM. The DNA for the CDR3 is TGTGCCAGCAGGACAGGGGGCGAAGGCAATCAGCCCCAGCATTTT. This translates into CASRTGGEGNQPQHF.

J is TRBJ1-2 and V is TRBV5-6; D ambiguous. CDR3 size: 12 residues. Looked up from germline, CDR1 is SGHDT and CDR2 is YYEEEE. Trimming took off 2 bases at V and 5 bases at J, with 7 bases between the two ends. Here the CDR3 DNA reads TGTGCCAGCAGCTTCGGGTTTTATGGCTACACCTTC. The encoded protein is CASSFGFYGYTF.

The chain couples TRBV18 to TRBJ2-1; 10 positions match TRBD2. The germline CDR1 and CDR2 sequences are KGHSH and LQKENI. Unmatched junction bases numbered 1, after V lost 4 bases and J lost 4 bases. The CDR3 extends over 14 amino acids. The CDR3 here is CASSLTSGYNEQFF. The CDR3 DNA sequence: TGTGCCAGCTCACTGACTAGCGGGTACAATGAGCAGTTCTTC.

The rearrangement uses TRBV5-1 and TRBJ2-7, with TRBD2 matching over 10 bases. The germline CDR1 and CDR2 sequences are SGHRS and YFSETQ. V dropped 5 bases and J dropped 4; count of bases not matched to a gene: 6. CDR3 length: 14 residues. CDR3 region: CASRTGTSEYEQYF. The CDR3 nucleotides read TGCGCCAGCAGAACCGGGACTAGCGAATACGAGCAGTACTTC.

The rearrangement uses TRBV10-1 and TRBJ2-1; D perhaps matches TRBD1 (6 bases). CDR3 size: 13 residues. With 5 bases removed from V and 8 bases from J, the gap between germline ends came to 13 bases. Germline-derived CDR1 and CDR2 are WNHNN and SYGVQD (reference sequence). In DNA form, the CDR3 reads TGCGCCAGCAGTTCCGGACAGTTGGATGAGCAGTTCTTC. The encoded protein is CASSSGQLDEQFF.

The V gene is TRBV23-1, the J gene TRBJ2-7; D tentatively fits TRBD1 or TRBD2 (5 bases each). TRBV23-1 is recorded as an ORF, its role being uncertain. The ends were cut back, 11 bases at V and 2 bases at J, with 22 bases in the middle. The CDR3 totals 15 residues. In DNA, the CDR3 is TGCGCCCCAACGAGCCCGAGGGGCAAAGCCTACGAGCAGTACTTC. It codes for CAPTSPRGKAYEQYF.

CDR3 protein: CASSSPGPKEDTQYF. CDR3 DNA: TGTGCCAGCAGCTCCCCGGGCCCCAAGGAAGATACGCAGTATTTT. V and J are TRBV7-8 and TRBJ2-3; D gene ambiguous. V was clipped by 4 bases and J by 5 bases, with 16 bases between them. Germline V gene sequence: CDR1 SGHVS, CDR2 FQNEAQ. The CDR3 covers 15 residues.

The CDR3 loop is CASSLPLWGGIMSTEAFF. The CDR3 DNA reads as TGTGCCAGCAGCTTACCTCTTTGGGGAGGGATCATGAGCACTGAAGCTTTCTTT. This sequence joins TRBV11-2 and TRBJ1-1; D gene unclear. This CDR3 is 18 amino acids long. Germline loops: CDR1 SGHAT, CDR2 FQNNGV. V was pared by 2 bases and J by 4 bases, with 23 bases between.

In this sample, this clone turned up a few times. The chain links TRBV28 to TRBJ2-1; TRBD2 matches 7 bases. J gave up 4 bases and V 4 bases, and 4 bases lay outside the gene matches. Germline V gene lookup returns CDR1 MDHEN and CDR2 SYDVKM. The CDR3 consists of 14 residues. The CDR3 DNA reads TGTGCCAGCAGTTGGTCTAGCGGTTACAATGAGCAGTTCTTC. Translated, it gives CASSWSSGYNEQFF.

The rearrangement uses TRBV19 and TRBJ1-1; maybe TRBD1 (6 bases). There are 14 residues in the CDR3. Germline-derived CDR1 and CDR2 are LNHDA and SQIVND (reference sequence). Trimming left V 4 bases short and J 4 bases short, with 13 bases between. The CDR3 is CASSTGSGATEAFF. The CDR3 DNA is TGTGCCAGTAGTACAGGATCGGGGGCCACTGAAGCTTTCTTT.

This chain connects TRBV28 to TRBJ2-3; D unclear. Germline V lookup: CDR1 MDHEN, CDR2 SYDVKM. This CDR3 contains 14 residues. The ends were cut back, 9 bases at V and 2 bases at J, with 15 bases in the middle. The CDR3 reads CASTQAQPTDTQYF. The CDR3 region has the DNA TGTGCCAGTACCCAGGCACAGCCCACAGATACGCAGTATTTT.

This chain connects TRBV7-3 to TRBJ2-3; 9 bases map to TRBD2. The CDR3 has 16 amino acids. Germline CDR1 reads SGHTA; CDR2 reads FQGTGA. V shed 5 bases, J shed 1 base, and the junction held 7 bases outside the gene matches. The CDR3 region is CASSLRGGLGTDTQYF. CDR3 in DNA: TGTGCCAGCAGCCTGCGGGGGGGACTGGGCACAGATACGCAGTATTTT.

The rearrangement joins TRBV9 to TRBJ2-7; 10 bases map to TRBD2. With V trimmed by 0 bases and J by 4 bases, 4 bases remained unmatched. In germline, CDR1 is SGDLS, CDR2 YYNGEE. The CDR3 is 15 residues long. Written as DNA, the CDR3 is TGTGCCAGCAGCGTAGGGGCTAGCGGGGGTTACGAGCAGTACTTC. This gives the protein CASSVGASGGYEQYF.

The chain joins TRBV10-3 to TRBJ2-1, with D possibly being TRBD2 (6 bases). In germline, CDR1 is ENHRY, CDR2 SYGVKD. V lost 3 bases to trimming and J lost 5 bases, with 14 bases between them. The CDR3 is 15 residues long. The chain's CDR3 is CAISEIAEGNNEQFF. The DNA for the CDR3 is TGTGCCATCAGTGAAATAGCGGAGGGGAACAATGAGCAGTTCTTC.

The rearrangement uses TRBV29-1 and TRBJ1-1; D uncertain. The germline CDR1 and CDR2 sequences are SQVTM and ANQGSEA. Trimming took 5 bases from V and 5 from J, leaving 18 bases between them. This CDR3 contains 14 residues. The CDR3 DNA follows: TGCAGCGTTCAACCGTTCCTCCTCGAAACTGAAGCTTTCTTT. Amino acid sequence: CSVQPFLLETEAFF. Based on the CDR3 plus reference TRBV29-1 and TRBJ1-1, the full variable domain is SAVISQKPSRDICQRGTSLTIQCQVDSQVTMMFWYRQQPGQSLTLIATANQGSEATYESGFVIDKFPISRPNLTFSTLTVSNMSPEDSSIYLCSVQPFLLETEAFFGQGTRLTVV.

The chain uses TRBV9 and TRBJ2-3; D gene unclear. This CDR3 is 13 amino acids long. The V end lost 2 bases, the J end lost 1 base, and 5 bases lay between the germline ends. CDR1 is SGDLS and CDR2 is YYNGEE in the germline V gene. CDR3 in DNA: TGTGCCAGCAGCGTGGGTGGCACAGATACGCAGTATTTT. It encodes CASSVGGTDTQYF.